The clone carrying this TCR beta chain was seen repeatedly, ten times or more. As yet, its antigen is unknown. CDR1 is SNHLY and CDR2 is FYNNEI in the germline V gene. The CDR3 has 13 amino acids. V shed 3 bases and J shed 5 bases, with 8 bases lying between them. Per the study methods: Sample TCR totals centred on a median of 95,638, ranging roughly 20,000 to 750,000. TCRdb fed the RACE reads into MiXCR, producing one record per CDR3 protein. TCRdb's processing, not the authors' own work, is the source of the V and J calls. Here the sample spans about 110,000 distinct CDR3 sequences, 9.2% being singletons. The source of the sample is a study of human T cells and chemical hapten exposure. As for the study in general: A 2 cm by 2 cm inner upper arm patch received 2% DPC for sensitization.

Study observations and caveats: The presence of alopecia in the donors means their immune response may differ from healthy people's.

The time point here: patch test 2, 6 weeks after DPC sensitization. Described treatment: therapeutic diphenylcyclopropenone sensitization with weekly scalp DPC. The chain links TRBV2 to TRBJ2-1; D remains ambiguous. Sample: whole blood, taken in connection with sensitization to the hapten diphenylcyclopropenone (DPC). This TCR derives from a woman between 40 and 50 years old with alopecia areata. Some clones in this sample may be carry-over from other donors' samples. The CDR3 here is CASSEGRHNEQFF. DNA for the CDR3: TGTGCCAGCAGTGAGGGCAGACACAATGAGCAGTTCTTC.